The 29 T cell receptor beta chains listed next were all sequenced from one sample in a study of CD8 T cells in Susac syndrome. Reverse transcription of 0.5 to 1 ug RNA was performed with random hexamers. TCRdb itself ran the immunoSEQ multiplex PCR reads through MiXCR, one entry per CDR3 protein. The profile shows about 150,000 distinct CDR3 sequences, 95% to 96% of them singletons. Source material: CD8+ T cells from PBMCs. Receptors were obtained from a human donor with multiple sclerosis.

V is TRBV5-6 and J is TRBJ2-7; D is ambiguous. V lost 6 bases and J lost 3, with 16 bases in between. Per the germline V gene, CDR1 is SGHDT and CDR2 is YYEEEE. The CDR3 is 14 residues long. CDR3 region: CASTSGRSHYEQYV. In nucleotides, the CDR3 is TGTGCCAGCACCTCGGGCAGGTCTCACTACGAGCAGTACGTC.

J is TRBJ1-2 and V is TRBV20-1; D remains ambiguous. Per germline, CDR1 DFQATT and CDR2 SNEGSKA (reference sequence). CDR3 length equals 15 residues. The V and J ends lost 0 bases and 4 bases respectively, with 15 bases between them. CDR3 in amino acids: CSARDRRGPSYGYTF. CDR3 in DNA: TGCAGTGCTAGAGATCGCCGAGGACCTTCCTATGGCTACACCTTC.

The rearrangement links TRBV2 to TRBJ1-5; D may be TRBD1 (5 bases). The length of the CDR3 is 14 residues. Germline assignment: CDR1 SNHLY and CDR2 FYNNEI. Between the trimmed V and J ends, which lost 2 bases and 9 bases, there was a span of 14 bases. DNA of the CDR3: TGTGCCAGCAGTGAATTCGGGGCCCAGGGGCCCCAGCATTTT. It encodes CASSEFGAQGPQHF.

This clonotype occurred once. This sequence joins TRBV9 and TRBJ2-1; D possibly uses TRBD1 or TRBD2 (5 bases each). The V and J ends lost 3 bases and 2 bases respectively, with 12 bases between them. This CDR3 is 15 amino acids long. Germline CDR1 SGDLS, CDR2 YYNGEE. CDR3 protein: CASSESPGPYNEQFF. The CDR3 coding sequence is TGTGCCAGCAGCGAAAGCCCGGGGCCCTACAATGAGCAGTTCTTC.

This clonotype has only one observation. CDR3 amino acids: CASSSGQGTYEQYV. In DNA, the CDR3 is TGTGCCAGCAGCTCCGGACAGGGTACCTACGAGCAGTACGTC. V gene TRBV13 combines with J gene TRBJ2-7, with TRBD1 matching over 8 bases. V dropped 4 bases and J dropped 2; count of bases not matched to a gene: 4. Germline values: CDR1 PRHDT, CDR2 FYEKMQ (reference sequence). The CDR3 contains 14 residues.

The chain links TRBV20-1 to TRBJ2-2; 10 bases are a match to TRBD1. Trimming removed 5 bases from V and 6 bases from J; junction bases left unmatched: 3. Germline V gene data show CDR1 as DFQATT and CDR2 as SNEGSKA (reference sequence). The CDR3 is 13 amino acids. The CDR3 region is CSAAGQGAGELFF. The CDR3 DNA is TGCAGTGCTGCAGGACAGGGGGCCGGGGAGCTGTTTTTT.

This chain uses TRBV30 with TRBJ1-1, with D possibly being TRBD1 (6 bases). Trimming stripped 5 bases from V and 3 bases from J, with 10 bases between. The CDR3 sequence is 12 residues long. Germline loops: CDR1 GTSNPN, CDR2 SVGIG (reference sequence). CDR3 DNA: TGTGCCTGGCAGGGGATTGACACTGAAGCTTTCTTT. Its protein is CAWQGIDTEAFF.

This sequence joins TRBV7-9 and TRBJ2-1; 8 bases are a match to TRBD1. There are 15 residues in the CDR3. V shed 8 bases and J 3 bases; nucleotides not matched to a gene: 9. Germline V lookup: CDR1 SEHNR, CDR2 FQNEAQ (reference sequence). For the CDR3, the DNA is TGTGCCAGCGGATATCAGGGGGCGATCTACAATGAGCAGTTCTTC. Translating it yields CASGYQGAIYNEQFF.

V gene TRBV30 combines with J gene TRBJ2-5, with TRBD2 identical over 16 bases. Germline V gene sequence: CDR1 GTSNPN, CDR2 SVGIG (reference sequence). Germline trimming cut 3 bases from V and 12 bases from J; bases unmatched to any gene: 7. The CDR3 runs to 14 residues. This CDR3 is CAWSEGLAGGDKYF. CDR3 DNA sequence: TGTGCCTGGAGCGAGGGACTAGCGGGGGGGGATAAGTACTTC.

J is TRBJ2-3 and V is TRBV23-1; a weak D match, TRBD2 (5 bases). TRBV23-1 is an ORF; its function is uncertain. V lost 2 bases and J 1 base, leaving 7 bases between the germline ends. The CDR3 is 14 residues long. CDR3 coding DNA: TGCGCCAGCAGTCAAAGCGGTGGCACAGATACGCAGTATTTT. Translation: CASSQSGGTDTQYF.

The CDR3 loop reads CASHPSGQGVETQYF. Here the CDR3 DNA reads TGTGCCAGTCATCCTAGTGGGCAGGGAGTGGAGACCCAGTACTTC. The gene calls are TRBV19 and TRBJ2-5, with D perhaps being TRBD1 or TRBD2 (5 bases each). The CDR3 is 15 residues long. Germline-derived CDR1 and CDR2 are LNHDA and SQIVND (reference sequence). Trimming cost V 8 bases and J 5 bases, with 21 bases left between them.

V gene TRBV7-9 combines with J gene TRBJ2-3, with 7 bases lining up with TRBD2. There are 15 residues in the CDR3. Trimming at V came to 4 bases and at J to 0 bases, leaving 4 bases not matched to a gene. The V gene's germline CDR1 is SEHNR and CDR2 FQNEAQ (reference sequence). The CDR3 region has the DNA TGTGCCAGCAGCTATCTAGCGGTTAGCACAGATACGCAGTATTTT. This sequence encodes CASSYLAVSTDTQYF.

This chain uses TRBV9 with TRBJ2-2; D remains unclear. CDR1 and CDR2 (germline): SGDLS, YYNGEE. The V end lost 1 base, the J end lost 3 bases, and 1 base lay between the germline ends. This CDR3 is built from 12 residues. CDR3 in amino acids: CASSVYTGELFF. DNA for the CDR3: TGTGCCAGCAGCGTATACACCGGGGAGCTGTTTTTT.

The chain is built from TRBV4-1 and TRBJ1-1; unclear D gene. The germline V gene has CDR1 MGHRA and CDR2 YSYEKL. The length of the CDR3 is 16 residues. The germline V and J ends were trimmed by 1 base and 3 bases, with 15 bases remaining between them. The CDR3 spells CASSQAFGVHHTEAFF. The CDR3 DNA follows: TGCGCCAGCAGCCAAGCGTTTGGGGTTCATCACACTGAAGCTTTCTTT.

In nucleotides, the CDR3 is TGTGCCAGCAGTTTTGGAGGTGAAGCTTTCTTT. Translating gives CASSFGGEAFF. The chain has TRBV12-3 or TRBV12-4 and TRBJ1-1; D uncertain. Trimming removed 3 bases from V and 7 bases from J, with 6 bases in between. The CDR3 consists of 11 residues.

The rearrangement links TRBV1 to TRBJ1-1; the tabulated D call, TRBD1, remains unverified against the DNA. TRBV1 is recorded as a pseudogene. The CDR3 contains 13 residues. CDR3 residues: CTSSQGGWTEAFF. The CDR3, as DNA: TGCACCAGCAGCCAGGGGGGTTGGACTGAAGCTTTCTTT.

The CDR3 bases are TGTGCCAGCAGTTCGTCGACTAGCCAAGAGACCCAGTACTTC. This encodes CASSSSTSQETQYF. The genes are TRBV27 and TRBJ2-5; D is possibly TRBD2 (6 bases). V was pared by 4 bases and J by 1 base, with 10 bases between. Germline loops: CDR1 MNHEY, CDR2 SMNVEV (reference sequence). The CDR3 sequence is 14 residues long.

This clonotype appeared a single time. This sequence joins TRBV11-2 and TRBJ2-7, with a weak D call TRBD2 (6 bases). V gave up 5 bases and J gave up 2 bases, with 22 bases separating them. Germline V gene data show CDR1 as SGHAT and CDR2 as FQNNGV. The CDR3 has 17 residues. CDR3 nucleotides: TGTGCCAGCAGCCCTCAACCCCCTGGAGGGCAGCCCTACGAGCAGTACGTC. Protein sequence: CASSPQPPGGQPYEQYV.

The chain is built from TRBV15 and TRBJ1-5, with D perhaps matching TRBD1 (6 bases). This CDR3 comprises 15 residues. Per germline, CDR1 LNHNV and CDR2 YYDKDF (reference sequence). Trimming shortened V by 0 bases and J by 4 bases, and 10 bases separated the two germline ends. CDR3 in amino acids: CATSRDSGVNQPQHF. In nucleotides, the CDR3 is TGTGCCACCAGCAGAGACTCAGGGGTAAATCAGCCCCAGCATTTT.

CDR3 sequence (DNA): TGTGCCAGCAGTGAAGCGGATAGGGACAGAAAGAATTCACCCCTCCACTTT. Protein product: CASSEADRDRKNSPLHF. The chain couples TRBV2 to TRBJ1-6, with TRBD1 matching over 7 bases. V shed 0 bases, J shed 7 bases, and the junction held 9 bases outside the gene matches. Germline V gives CDR1 SNHLY, CDR2 FYNNEI. This CDR3 contains 17 residues.

V is TRBV9 and J is TRBJ2-1, with no clear D. Trimming pared 3 bases from V and 0 bases from J, leaving 10 bases between. The germline CDR1 and CDR2 sequences are SGDLS and YYNGEE. The CDR3 length is 15 residues. The CDR3 sequence is CASSDDWSSYNEQFF. In nucleotides, the CDR3 is TGTGCCAGCAGCGACGACTGGAGCTCCTACAATGAGCAGTTCTTC.

The rearrangement links TRBV18 to TRBJ1-5, with TRBD1 identical over 9 bases. This CDR3 is built from 16 residues. Trimming took 0 bases from V and 6 from J; bases not matched to a gene: 6. The germline CDR1 and CDR2 sequences are KGHSH and LQKENI. CDR3 protein: CASSPPEDRGFQPQHF. The DNA for the CDR3 is TGTGCCAGCTCACCACCTGAAGACAGGGGGTTTCAGCCCCAGCATTTT. Full variable domain (remainder filled in from reference TRBV18 and TRBJ1-5): NAGVMQNPRHLVRRRGQEARLRCSPMKGHSHVYWYRQLPEEGLKFMVYLQKENIIDESGMPKERFSAEFPKEGPSILRIQQVVRGDSAAYFCASSPPEDRGFQPQHFGDGTRLSIL.

The chain carries TRBV25-1 and TRBJ1-4; 7 nucleotides agree with TRBD1. This CDR3 has 13 residues. Germline lookup yields CDR1 MGHDK and CDR2 SYGVNS. V was clipped by 10 bases and J by 6 bases; unmatched bases: 8. CDR3 amino acids: CATSGQGDEKLFF. DNA for the CDR3: TGTGCCACCTCCGGCCAGGGGGATGAAAAACTGTTTTTT.

This clonotype was seen more than once but under ten times. The rearrangement links TRBV27 to TRBJ2-7; D might be TRBD1 (6 bases). Germline values: CDR1 MNHEY, CDR2 SMNVEV (reference sequence). This CDR3 is built from 14 residues. V was trimmed by 0 bases and J by 2 bases, leaving 8 bases between them. In DNA form, the CDR3 reads TGTGCCAGCAGTTTATCAGGGGGAACCTACGAGCAGTACGTC. Amino acids: CASSLSGGTYEQYV.

The rearrangement links TRBV20-1 to TRBJ2-3; 9 bases map to TRBD2. Per the germline V gene, CDR1 is DFQATT and CDR2 is SNEGSKA (reference sequence). V gave up 3 bases and J gave up 3 bases; unmatched junction bases: 13. There are 17 residues in the CDR3. CDR3 DNA sequence: TGCAGTGCTAGGCCCGCGGGGGGGACTCAACTAACAGATACGCAGTATTTT. Translation gives CSARPAGGTQLTDTQYF.

The chain is built from TRBV20-1 and TRBJ1-1; D perhaps matches TRBD1 (5 bases). The germline V and J ends were trimmed by 5 bases and 8 bases, with 15 bases remaining between them. The CDR3 runs 12 residues. Germline V gene sequence: CDR1 DFQATT, CDR2 SNEGSKA (reference sequence). The CDR3 region is CSAARDVGEAFF. DNA of the CDR3: TGCAGTGCTGCCCGGGACGTCGGGGAAGCTTTCTTT.

V and J are TRBV12-3 or TRBV12-4 and TRBJ1-4; perhaps TRBD1 as D (5 bases). V shed 6 bases and J shed 0 bases, with 11 bases lying between them. This CDR3 comprises 15 residues. The CDR3 sequence: CASSGAPSTNEKLFF. The CDR3, as DNA: TGTGCCAGCAGCGGGGCGCCCTCAACTAATGAAAAACTGTTTTTT.

This CDR3 reads CSAREARYEQYF. CDR3 nucleotide sequence: TGCAGTGCTCGGGAGGCCCGTTACGAGCAGTACTTC. The chain links TRBV20-1 to TRBJ2-7; 7 nucleotides agree with TRBD2. The V and J ends lost 5 bases and 4 bases, in that order; junction bases with no gene match: 5. The germline V gene has CDR1 DFQATT and CDR2 SNEGSKA (reference sequence). This CDR3 is 12 amino acids long.

CDR3 protein: CASRVPSDEQFF. The CDR3 DNA reads as TGTGCCAGCAGGGTTCCATCGGATGAGCAGTTCTTC. V and J are TRBV6-6 and TRBJ2-1; D unclear. The V and J ends lost 6 bases and 8 bases respectively, with 11 bases between them. In germline, CDR1 is MNHNY, CDR2 SVGAGI (reference sequence). CDR3 length: 12 residues.